This TCR beta chain was captured by sequencing in a study of T cell changes during pregnancy in multiple sclerosis. Assay: immunoSEQ multiplex PCR; the TCRdb copy retains only in-frame clones and omits some. The table has some 30,000 clones, around 90% seen once; the top ten hold about 0.5%. The receptor was isolated from a female donor in good health, enrolled as a control in a pregnancy study. The input for sequencing was CD4+ T cells from peripheral blood mononuclear cells, taken in the third trimester of pregnancy.

The CDR3 loop reads CSARTGAGEQYF. DNA for the CDR3: TGCAGCGCTAGGACAGGGGCGGGGGAGCAGTACTTC. The rearrangement links TRBV29-1 to TRBJ2-7; TRBD1 matches at 9 bases. The CDR3 sequence is 12 residues long. Germline V CDR1 and CDR2: SQVTM, ANQGSEA. The V segment lost 7 bases and the J segment 7 bases; nucleotides outside the gene matches: 8.